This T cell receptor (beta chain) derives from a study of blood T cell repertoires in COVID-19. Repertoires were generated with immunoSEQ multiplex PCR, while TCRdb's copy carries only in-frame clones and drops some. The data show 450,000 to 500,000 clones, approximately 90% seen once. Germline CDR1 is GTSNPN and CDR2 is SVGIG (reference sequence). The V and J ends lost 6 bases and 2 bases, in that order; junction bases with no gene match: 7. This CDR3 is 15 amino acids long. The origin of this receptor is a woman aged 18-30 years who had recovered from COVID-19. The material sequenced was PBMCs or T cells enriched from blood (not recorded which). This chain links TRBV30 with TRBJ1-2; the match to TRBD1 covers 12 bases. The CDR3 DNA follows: TGTGCCTGCCGGGACAGGGGGCTAAGGAACTATGGCTACACCTTC. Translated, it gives CACRDRGLRNYGYTF.